This T cell receptor beta chain was sequenced for a study of OX40 agonist ivuxolimab in advanced cancers. Regarding the complete study: The costimulatory receptor OX40 (CD134) was targeted by ivuxolimab, a fully human IgG2 agonistic monoclonal antibody. Prior anti-PD-1, anti-PD-L1 or anti-CTLA-4 therapy was permitted, and about two fifths of dose-escalation patients had received checkpoint inhibitors. Intravenous ivuxolimab was administered to patients every 2 weeks at six dose levels: 0.01, 0.1, 0.3, 1.5, 3 and 10 mg/kg. Peripheral TCRbeta sequencing was intended to test whether TCR sequence diversity was altered and clonal T-cell expansion was caused by ivuxolimab. Of the roughly 53 patients in dose escalation, 19 had hepatocellular carcinoma, about 15 had melanoma, 9 had renal cell carcinoma and 9 had head and neck cancer. The paper describes the monotherapy dose-escalation part (N ≈ 51 patients) of the phase I trial of ivuxolimab. Three dose-escalation patients achieved partial responses, one with hepatocellular carcinoma and two with cutaneous melanoma. A male proportion of approximately 83% and a mean age of roughly 58 years, ranging from 23 to 79, were recorded for the dose-escalation cohort. General conclusions and limits of the study: In partial responders in the 0.1-3.0 mg/kg groups, normalized peripheral clonal expansion was found to be among the lowest, especially among CD8+ T cells. The antigen specificity of the peripheral T cells that underwent clonal expansion was not determined. Clonal expansion of both CD4+ and CD8+ blood T cells was observed from baseline to week 6 at doses 0.1 to 3.0 mg/kg. After ivuxolimab, more expanded clones were found on average in CD8+ T cells than in CD4+ T cells. Low levels of normalized T-cell clonal expansion were also shown by some nonresponding patients.

To sequence the TCRbeta CDR3 region, genomic DNA was isolated from the sorted cells. The immunoSEQ Assay was used for sequencing of TCRbeta CDR3 regions. TCRdb limited this immuneACCESS table to in-frame rearrangements with V and J called. A share of clones is missing; checked studies link under half to unresolved V genes, and the rest is unexplained. For this sample there are about 61,000 clones; 75% to 90% appear just once. The ten largest clones take up around 0.6% of the sample. This clone was seen a handful of times. Its target antigen remains unknown. No much larger clone exists at a distance of one base, and base qualities are not known. The junction carries 15 bases between V and J, which are trimmed by 5 bases and 8 bases respectively. CDR1 and CDR2 are drawn from the germline V gene: MNHNS, SASEGT. From the cysteine through the phenylalanine, the CDR3 covers 13 amino acids. The sequence is cut down to CDR3 DNA, 39 bases in frame from base 1.

The trial excluded patients who had a history of autoimmune disease or who were on systemic immunosuppression. Peripheral blood for TCR sequencing was drawn from every dose cohort at baseline, at cycle 4 day 1 and at cycle 7 day 1. Samples came from an open-label, multicenter, first-in-human phase I dose-escalation trial of ivuxolimab. The trial enrolled adults with locally advanced or metastatic head and neck squamous cell, hepatocellular, melanoma or renal cell carcinoma. Before TCR sequencing, CD4+ and CD8+ T cells were separately sorted from peripheral blood. This TCR derives from an adult with an advanced solid tumor such as melanoma, head and neck, liver or kidney cancer. Material: CD4+ or CD8+ T cells sorted from blood, obtained in a trial of the OX40 agonist ivuxolimab. The chain is assembled from TRBV6-1 and TRBJ1-1; 5 matching bases give a weak D call of TRBD1. The nucleotide sequence is TGTGCCAGCAGTTCCCCCGGGGGTCCCGAAGCTTTCTTT. It translates to CASSSPGGPEAFF.